The source of this T cell receptor (beta chain) is a study of CD8 T cells in ankylosing spondylitis. Quantitative 5'-RACE with molecular barcodes was used to make the TCR beta libraries. From the 5' RACE reads, TCRdb called clonotypes with MiXCR, one entry per CDR3 protein. This sample has around 250,000 distinct CDR3 sequences, with 15% to 20% found just once. The germline gives CDR1 MNHEY, CDR2 SVGEGT. J lost 9 bases, V lost 4 bases, and 1 base had no gene match. The CDR3 is 12 amino acids. V and J are TRBV6-2 or TRBV6-3 and TRBJ2-1; 9 bases agree with TRBD1. The sequencing sample was made of blood, either unsorted or a sorted T cell fraction (not recorded which). The sequence was obtained from a male donor with ankylosing spondylitis or in good health (not recorded which). The CDR3 sequence is CASSWTGVEQFF. In nucleotides, the CDR3 is TGTGCCAGCAGTTGGACAGGGGTTGAGCAGTTCTTC.